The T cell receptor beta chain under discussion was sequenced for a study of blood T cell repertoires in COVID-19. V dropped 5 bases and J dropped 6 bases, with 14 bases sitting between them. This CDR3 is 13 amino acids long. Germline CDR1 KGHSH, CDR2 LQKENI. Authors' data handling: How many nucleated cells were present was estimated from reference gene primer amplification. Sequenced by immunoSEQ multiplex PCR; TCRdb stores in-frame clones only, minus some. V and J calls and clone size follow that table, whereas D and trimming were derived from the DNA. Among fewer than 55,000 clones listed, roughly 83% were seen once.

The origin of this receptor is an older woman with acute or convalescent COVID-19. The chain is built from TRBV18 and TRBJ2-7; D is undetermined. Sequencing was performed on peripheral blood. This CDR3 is CASSGLATAEQYF. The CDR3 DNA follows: TGTGCCAGCTCAGGGCTGGCTACGGCCGAGCAGTACTTC.